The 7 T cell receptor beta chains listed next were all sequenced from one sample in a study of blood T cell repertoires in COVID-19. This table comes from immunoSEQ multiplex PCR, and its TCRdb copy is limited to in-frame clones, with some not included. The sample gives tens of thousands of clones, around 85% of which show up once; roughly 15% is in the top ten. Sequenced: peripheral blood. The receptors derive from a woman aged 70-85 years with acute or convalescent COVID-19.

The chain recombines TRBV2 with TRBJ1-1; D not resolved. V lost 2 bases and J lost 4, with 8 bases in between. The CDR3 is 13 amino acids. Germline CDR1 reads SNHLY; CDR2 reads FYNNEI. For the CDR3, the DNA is TGTGCCAGCAGTGAAAGAGGGAGCACTGAAGCTTTCTTT. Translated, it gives CASSERGSTEAFF.

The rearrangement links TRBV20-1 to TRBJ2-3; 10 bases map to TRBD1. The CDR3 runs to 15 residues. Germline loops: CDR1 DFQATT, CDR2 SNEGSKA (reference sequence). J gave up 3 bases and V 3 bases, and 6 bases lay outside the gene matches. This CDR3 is CSASVRTGGTDTQYF. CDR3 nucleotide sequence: TGCAGTGCTAGTGTTCGGACAGGGGGAACAGATACGCAGTATTTT.

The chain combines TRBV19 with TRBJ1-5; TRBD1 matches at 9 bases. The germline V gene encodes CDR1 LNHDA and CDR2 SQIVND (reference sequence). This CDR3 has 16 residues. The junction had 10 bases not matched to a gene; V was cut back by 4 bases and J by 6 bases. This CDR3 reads CASSRLTGGSSQPQHF. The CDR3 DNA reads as TGTGCCAGTAGTAGACTTACAGGGGGCTCGAGTCAGCCCCAGCATTTT.

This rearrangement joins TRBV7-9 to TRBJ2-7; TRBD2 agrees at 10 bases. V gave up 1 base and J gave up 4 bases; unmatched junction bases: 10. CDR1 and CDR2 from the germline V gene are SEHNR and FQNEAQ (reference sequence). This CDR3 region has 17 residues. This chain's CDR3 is CASSLVVAGGLAYEQYV. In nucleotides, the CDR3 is TGTGCCAGCAGCTTAGTGGTAGCGGGGGGATTAGCTTACGAGCAGTACGTC.

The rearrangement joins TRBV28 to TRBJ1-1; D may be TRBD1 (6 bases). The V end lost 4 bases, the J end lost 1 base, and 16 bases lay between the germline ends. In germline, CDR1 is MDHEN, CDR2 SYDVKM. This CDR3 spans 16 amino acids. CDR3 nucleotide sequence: TGTGCCAGCAGTTCAACAGGGTGGAGTCGGAACACTGAAGCTTTCTTT. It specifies CASSSTGWSRNTEAFF.

CDR3 sequence reads: CAIADSGGLAGGYTF. The CDR3 coding sequence is TGTGCCATCGCAGACTCTGGGGGCCTCGCAGGCGGCTACACCTTC. V usage is TRBV24-1 and J usage is TRBJ1-2; tentatively, D is TRBD1 (6 bases). The V gene lost 11 bases and the J gene lost 8 bases, with 26 bases spanning the gap. The germline V gene has CDR1 KGHDR and CDR2 SFDVKD. This CDR3 has 15 amino acids.

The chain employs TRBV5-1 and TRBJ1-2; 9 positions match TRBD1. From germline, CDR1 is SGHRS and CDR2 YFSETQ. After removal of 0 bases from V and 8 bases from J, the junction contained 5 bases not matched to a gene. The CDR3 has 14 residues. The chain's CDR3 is CASSLAGTGMGYTF. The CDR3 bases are TGCGCCAGCAGCTTGGCCGGGACAGGGATGGGCTACACCTTC.